This T cell receptor beta chain was identified during a study of blood T cells in healthy people across ages (dated by TCRdb to between 2014 and 2016). General notes on the study: In model experiments, template switching captured roughly one uniquely barcoded TCR beta cDNA molecule for every two T cells. The donors were divided into four age groups: young (average around 16 years), middle-aged (around 41), aged (under 70) and long-lived (82). For two donors (one aged 18 to 30 and one aged 80 or older), the study analyzed two additional independent replicas of 1 million unique cDNA reads from the same blood draw. To avoid experimental bias, donors of different ages were randomly spread across the sequencing lanes. Age-related changes in TCR beta repertoire diversity were measured in the study by deep sequencing normalized with unique cDNA molecular identifiers.

Library preparation used 5' RACE. Instrument on record: Illumina HiSeq 2500. The second PCR ran for roughly 7 to 11 cycles and used a J-beta primer mix along with a sample-barcoded 5' primer. Each TCR beta cDNA molecule received a unique molecular identifier from a template-switch 5' adaptor carrying 12 random nucleotides. Each sample yielded at least 2.5 million CDR3-containing paired-end reads. All of the RNA was converted into first-strand cDNA using the Mint cDNA synthesis kit, with a TRBC-specific oligonucleotide serving as the primer. After uracil-DNA glycosylase treatment, a first 18-cycle PCR used universal primers M1SS and BC2_uni_R on all cDNA. Concerning the study's data processing: For normalization, 1 million high-quality reads, each with a distinct molecular identifier, were randomly selected from each sample. Reads with shared molecular identifiers were discarded instead of being binned into consensus sequences. MiTCR, with a Q25 quality threshold and the strictest error-elimination algorithm, was used for CDR3 identification, clonotype clustering and error correction. A nonparametric unseen species model with Euler transformation was used to estimate lower-bound total TCR beta diversity. In TCRdb, the public reads were trimmed at Q25 with fastp and aligned with MiXCR, with productive beta chains retained. A single entry per CDR3 protein holds the most common genes and DNA from its merged rows. TCRdb, rather than the study authors, made the V and J calls. The sample yields approximately 1.5 million distinct CDR3 sequences; 30% to 35% were counted once. The ten largest clones capture approximately 11% of the sample.

The investigation overall reported the following: Estimates of total diversity from one million sequenced T cells were regarded as lower bounds and underestimates. A strong correlation was found between observed TCR beta diversity and the percentage of naive T cells measured by flow cytometry. Compared with the aged group, the long-lived group had more naive CD4+ T cells, fewer expanded clones and increased TCR diversity, a pattern suggesting age selection. Observed TCR beta diversity per million T cells fell roughly linearly with age, and a significant reduction was already apparent by age approximately 41. Donor CMV infection status was unknown, potentially confounding age-related changes in expanded clonotypes. Bulk unsorted PBMC profiling prevented conclusive comparison of naive and antigen-experienced compartments.

About this clonotype itself: This clone's antigen is unknown. Base-call qualities are not available, and no considerably larger clone is one nucleotide away.

The donors were about 40 Caucasian individuals from Russia, aged roughly 6 to 100 years, who were systemically healthy. Each donor gave about 9.8 milliliters of peripheral blood, drawn into EDTA-treated Vacutainer tubes. Ficoll-Paque density-gradient centrifugation was used to isolate PBMCs, with at least 7 million obtained per sample. Trizol reagent was used to extract total RNA from PBMCs, with at least 5 micrograms per sample. Naive CD45RAhigh/CD27high T cell percentages were measured by flow cytometry on a PBMC aliquot from every donor. The germline V gene (reference sequence) yields MNHEY for CDR1 and SMNVEV for CDR2. V ends up 7 bases short and J 3 bases short, with an unmatched junction base count of 6. The CDR3 numbers 16 residues from cysteine through phenylalanine. CDR3 DNA only is kept here, 48 bases in frame from base 1.

This receptor was obtained from a woman aged 25 to 39 in good health. The chain uses TRBV27 and TRBJ1-6; TRBD1 matches 10 bases in the middle. Sequencing was carried out using blood. In nucleotides, the sequence is TGTGCCAGCACTACGACAGGGGGCCTCTATAATTCACCCCTCCACTTT. Its protein is CASTTTGGLYNSPLHF.